The sequence of this T cell receptor beta chain was determined in a study of blood T cell repertoires in COVID-19. As for the study in general: Sites in the United States, Italy and Spain provided acute and convalescent COVID-19 samples. PBMCs, B-cell-depleted T cells, or T cells provided the cDNA or gDNA that made up the material.

Source study methods: The authors estimated nucleated cell counts from reference gene primer amplification. Assay used: immunoSEQ multiplex PCR; TCRdb lists only in-frame clones, some missing. The DNA was the basis for D and trimming; V, J and clone size are from that table. The sample records 70,000 to 100,000 clones, more than 75% being singletons. Trimming stripped 7 bases from V and 4 bases from J, with 14 bases between. This CDR3 has 14 amino acids. The germline CDR1 and CDR2 sequences are LNHDA and SQIVND (reference sequence). Sequencing was carried out using peripheral blood. The chain links TRBV19 to TRBJ1-5; possible D gene TRBD1, 6 bases. This receptor was obtained from a man in his fifties with active or convalescent COVID-19. CDR3 region: CASTYRERNQPQHF. As DNA, the CDR3 is TGTGCCAGTACCTACAGGGAGAGAAATCAGCCCCAGCATTTT.